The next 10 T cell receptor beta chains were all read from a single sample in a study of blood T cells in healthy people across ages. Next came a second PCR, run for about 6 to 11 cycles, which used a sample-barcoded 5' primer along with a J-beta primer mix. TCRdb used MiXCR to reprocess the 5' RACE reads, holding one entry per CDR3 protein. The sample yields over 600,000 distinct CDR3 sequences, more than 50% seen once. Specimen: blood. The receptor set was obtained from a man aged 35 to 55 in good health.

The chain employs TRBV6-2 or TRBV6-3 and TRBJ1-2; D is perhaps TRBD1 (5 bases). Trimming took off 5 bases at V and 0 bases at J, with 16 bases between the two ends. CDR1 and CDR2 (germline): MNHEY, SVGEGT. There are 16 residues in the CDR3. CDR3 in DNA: TGTGCCAGCAGTATGAGGGACGTTTGGTCTAACTATGGCTACACCTTC. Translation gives CASSMRDVWSNYGYTF.

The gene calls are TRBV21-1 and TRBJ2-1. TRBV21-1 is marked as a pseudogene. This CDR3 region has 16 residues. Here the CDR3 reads CASTPGVGGPYNEQFF. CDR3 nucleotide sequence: TGTGCCAGCACTCCTGGGGTGGGAGGGCCCTACAATGAGCAGTTCTTC.

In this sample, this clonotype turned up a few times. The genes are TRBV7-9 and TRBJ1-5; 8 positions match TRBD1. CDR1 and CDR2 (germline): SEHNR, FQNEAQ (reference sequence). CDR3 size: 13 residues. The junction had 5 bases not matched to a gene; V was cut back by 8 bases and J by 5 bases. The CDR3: CASGDRGDQPQHF. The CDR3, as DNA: TGTGCCAGCGGAGACAGGGGAGATCAGCCCCAGCATTTT. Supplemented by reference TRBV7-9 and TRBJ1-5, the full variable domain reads DTGVSQNPRHKITKRGQNVTFRCDPISEHNRLYWYRQTLGQGPEFLTYFQNEAQLEKSRLLSDRFSAERPKGSFSTLEIQRTEQGDSAMYLCASGDRGDQPQHFGDGTRLSIL.

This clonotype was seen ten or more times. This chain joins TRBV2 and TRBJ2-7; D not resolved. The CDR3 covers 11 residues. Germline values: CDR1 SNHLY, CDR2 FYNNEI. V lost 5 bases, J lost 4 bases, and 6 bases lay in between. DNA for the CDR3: TGTGCCAGCAGTCCTAATTACGAGCAGTACTTC. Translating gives CASSPNYEQYF.

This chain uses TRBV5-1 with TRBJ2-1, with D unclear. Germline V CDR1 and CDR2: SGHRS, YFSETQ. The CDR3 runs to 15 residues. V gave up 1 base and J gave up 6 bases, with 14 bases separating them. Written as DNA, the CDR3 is TGCGCCAGCAGCTTGTTCTCGAGTCCGGGCAATGAGCAGTTCTTC. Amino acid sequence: CASSLFSSPGNEQFF.

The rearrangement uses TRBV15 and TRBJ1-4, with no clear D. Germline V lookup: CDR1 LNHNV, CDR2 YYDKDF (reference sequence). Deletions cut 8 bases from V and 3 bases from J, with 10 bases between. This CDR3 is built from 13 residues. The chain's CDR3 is CATQRTPNEKLFF. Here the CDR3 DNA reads TGTGCCACCCAGAGGACCCCTAATGAAAAACTGTTTTTT.

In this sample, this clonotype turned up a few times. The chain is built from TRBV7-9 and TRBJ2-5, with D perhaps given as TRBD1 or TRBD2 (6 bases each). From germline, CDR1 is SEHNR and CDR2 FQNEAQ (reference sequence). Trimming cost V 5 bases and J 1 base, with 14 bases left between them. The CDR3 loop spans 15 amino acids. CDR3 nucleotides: TGTGCCAGCAGCCGTCATGGAGGGGGCCAAGAGACCCAGTACTTC. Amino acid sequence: CASSRHGGGQETQYF. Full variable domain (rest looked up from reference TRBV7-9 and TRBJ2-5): DTGVSQNPRHKITKRGQNVTFRCDPISEHNRLYWYRQTLGQGPEFLTYFQNEAQLEKSRLLSDRFSAERPKGSFSTLEIQRTEQGDSAMYLCASSRHGGGQETQYFGPGTRLLVL.

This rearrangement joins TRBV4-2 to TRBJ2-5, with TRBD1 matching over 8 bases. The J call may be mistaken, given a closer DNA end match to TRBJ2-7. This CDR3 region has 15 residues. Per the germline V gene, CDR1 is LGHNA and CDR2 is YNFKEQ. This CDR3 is CASSQDMGQDYEQYF. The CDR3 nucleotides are TGTGCCAGCAGCCAAGATATGGGACAGGACTACGAGCAGTACTTC.

This chain's CDR3 is CASSLGWDATYNEQFF. CDR3 nucleotides: TGTGCCAGCAGCTTGGGCTGGGACGCAACCTACAATGAGCAGTTCTTC. This chain joins TRBV5-6 and TRBJ2-1; D assignment may be TRBD1 or TRBD2 (5 bases each). In germline, CDR1 is SGHDT, CDR2 YYEEEE. V was shortened by 0 bases and J by 2 bases, with 12 bases between the two germline ends. The CDR3 loop spans 16 amino acids.

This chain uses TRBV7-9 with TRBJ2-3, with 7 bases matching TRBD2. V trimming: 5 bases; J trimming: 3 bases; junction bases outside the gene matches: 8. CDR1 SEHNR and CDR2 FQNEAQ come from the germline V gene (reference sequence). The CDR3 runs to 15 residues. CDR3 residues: CASSEWTSQTDTQYF. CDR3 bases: TGTGCCAGCAGCGAGTGGACTAGTCAAACAGATACGCAGTATTTT.